This T cell receptor beta chain was documented in a study of OX40 agonist ivuxolimab in advanced cancers. Looking at the study overall: Cohort: about 82% men, mean age about 62, aged about 20 to 79.

This CDR3 has 14 residues. Germline V lookup: CDR1 MNHEY, CDR2 SVGAGI. V lost 6 bases and J 5 bases, leaving 16 bases between the germline ends. Turning to this clone: Its antigen is still unknown.

Assay used: immunoSEQ multiplex PCR; TCRdb lists only in-frame clones, some missing. The profile shows fewer than 30,000 clones, over 60% of them singletons. Study results and limitations: At 0.1 to 3.0 mg/kg and by week 6, CD4+ and CD8+ T cells in the blood had expanded clonally. Low levels of normalized T-cell clonal expansion also appeared in some nonresponders.

Material: CD4+ or CD8+ T cells sorted from blood, obtained in a trial of the OX40 agonist ivuxolimab. The TCR sequence derives from an adult with an advanced solid tumor such as melanoma, head and neck, liver or kidney cancer. V gene TRBV6-5 combines with J gene TRBJ2-5; possible D gene TRBD1, 6 bases. Here the CDR3 reads CASRQQGWEETQYF. The CDR3 DNA reads as TGTGCCAGCAGGCAACAGGGATGGGAGGAGACCCAGTACTTC.